This paragraph reports one T cell receptor (beta chain). As originally analysed: Estimation of nucleated cell counts relied on the amplification of reference gene primers. Some clones are missing from TCRdb's copy, which holds only in-frame ones; the method was immunoSEQ multiplex PCR. The V and J calls and the clone size are those of that table, but D and trimming were determined from the DNA. The data contain approximately 71,000 clones, approximately 79% of them singletons. There are 15 residues in the CDR3. J was trimmed by 4 bases and V by 4 bases; bases with no gene match: 3. CDR1 and CDR2 from the germline V gene are MRHNA and SNTAGT. The record originates from a study of blood T cell repertoires in COVID-19. Study-wide background: Some COVID-19 samples were acute and others convalescent; all came from the United States, Italy and Spain. The cDNA or gDNA used as material had been derived from T cells, B-cell-depleted T cells, or PBMCs.

The chain employs TRBV6-4 and TRBJ2-3; TRBD2 matches at 12 bases. This receptor was taken from a man aged 55 to 70 with active or convalescent COVID-19. Sequences were obtained from peripheral blood. CDR3 region: CASSAASGGADTQYF. In DNA form, the CDR3 reads TGTGCCAGCAGTGCCGCTAGCGGGGGGGCAGATACGCAGTATTTT.